The entry below gives a single T cell receptor (beta chain) sequence along with its context. Its target is unknown. The repertoire was sequenced with immunoSEQ multiplex PCR; TCRdb's copy has only in-frame clones and lacks some. The repertoire holds more than 500,000 clones, with 90% to 96% as singletons. This sample stems from a study of shared clonotypes between healthy human individuals. The study, taken as a whole, reports: The researchers took only blood, and tissue repertoires probably look different. Researchers found naive subsets generally carried larger estimated richness than memory subsets. The study found approximately 5% of naive CD4 clonotypes shared across four donors.

Germline-derived CDR1 and CDR2 are KGHSH and LQKENI. Trimming shortened V by 3 bases and J by 9 bases, and 15 bases separated the two germline ends. This CDR3 comprises 14 residues. The clonotype comes from a woman between 25 and 40 years old in good health. The sequenced sample consisted of naive CD4+ T cells sorted from blood. Subset described: CD45RA+ positively selected. The genes are TRBV18 and TRBJ2-1; tentative D call: TRBD2 (6 bases). The CDR3 DNA reads TGTGCCAGCTCACCTACTGGGGGGAACCGTGAGCAGTTCTTC. This gives the protein CASSPTGGNREQFF.